The T cell receptor (beta chain) described here comes from a study of molecular identifiers for immune sequencing clone quantification. Using its own MiXCR run on the PCR reads, TCRdb lists one record per CDR3 protein. The data contain over 600,000 distinct CDR3 sequences, just under 20% of them singletons. This clonotype was counted many times. This sequence originates from a human donor in good health. Some libraries in this study had Jurkat cell RNA spiked in. The sequenced material came from naive CD8+ T cells from blood, with Jurkat cell RNA spiked in. Specified subset: FACS-sorted CD8+CD4-CCR7+CD45RA+ naive T cells.

Here the CDR3 reads CASSQDLAGGYYEQYF. In nucleotides, the CDR3 is TGTGCCAGCAGCCAAGATCTAGCGGGGGGTTACTACGAGCAGTACTTC. V is TRBV3-1 and J is TRBJ2-7; 11 bases fit TRBD2. V was clipped by 0 bases and J by 3 bases; unmatched bases: 4. The V gene's germline CDR1 is LGHDT and CDR2 YNNKEL (reference sequence). This CDR3 has 16 residues.